This T cell receptor beta chain was sequenced for a study of PD-L1 blockade in urothelial cancer. As for the study in general: Peripheral blood specimens exhibited a median yield of about 140,000 T cells.

The time point was: pretreatment peripheral blood. Trimming cost V 5 bases and J 9 bases; bases outside gene matches: 14. There are 16 residues in the CDR3. The germline CDR1 and CDR2 sequences are SEHNR and FQNEAQ (reference sequence). Study findings and constraints: Pretreatment TCR clonality in blood, when below the median, was predictive of better survival.

As regards this clone: The antigen is not known.

Method: immunoSEQ multiplex PCR; TCRdb's copy keeps in-frame clones and lacks some. Of tens of thousands of clones in the sample, 75% to 85% were seen once. This receptor was taken from a man between 65 and 85 years old with urothelial cancer. Sample: PBMCs, taken around atezolizumab (anti-PD-L1) treatment. The chain employs TRBV7-9 and TRBJ2-1; 9 bases map to TRBD1. CDR3 sequence (DNA): TGTGCCAGCAGCACCTGGACAGGGGAGGTTCCTAGTGAGCAGTTCTTC. This sequence encodes CASSTWTGEVPSEQFF. The full variable domain, in which reference TRBV7-9 and TRBJ2-1 provide the parts outside the CDR3, is DTGVSQNPRHKITKRGQNVTFRCDPISEHNRLYWYRQTLGQGPEFLTYFQNEAQLEKSRLLSDRFSAERPKGSFSTLEIQRTEQGDSAMYLCASSTWTGEVPSEQFFGPGTRLTVL.